One and the same sample provided the 31 T cell receptor beta chains below, sequenced in a study of blood T cell repertoires in COVID-19. TCRdb's table, derived via immunoSEQ multiplex PCR, lists solely in-frame clones and lacks some. The sample contains 130,000 to 150,000 clones, approximately 85% of which appear only once. Source material: peripheral blood. These receptors came from a woman aged 60-75 years with COVID-19, enrolled during active disease.

This chain uses TRBV11-2 with TRBJ2-1, with 7 bases matching TRBD1. The CDR3 is 15 residues long. Germline CDR1 SGHAT, CDR2 FQNNGV. Germline trimming cut 3 bases from V and 1 base from J; bases unmatched to any gene: 3. The CDR3 region is CASSLNRGSYNEQFF. The DNA for the CDR3 is TGTGCCAGCAGCTTGAACAGGGGATCCTACAATGAGCAGTTCTTC.

A single count supports this clone. The rearrangement uses TRBV6-6 and TRBJ1-2, with 9 bases that match TRBD1. In germline, CDR1 is MNHNY, CDR2 SVGAGI (reference sequence). V was pared by 4 bases and J by 3 bases, with 3 bases of the junction left unmatched. There are 14 residues in the CDR3. The CDR3 here is CASSSTGGDYGYTF. Here the CDR3 DNA reads TGTGCCAGCAGTTCCACAGGGGGCGACTATGGCTACACCTTC.

The chain joins TRBV6-5 to TRBJ2-7; 9 bases are shared with TRBD1. The CDR3 has 13 residues. CDR1 and CDR2 (germline): MNHEY, SVGAGI. The V segment lost 7 bases and the J segment 6 bases; nucleotides outside the gene matches: 7. CDR3 coding DNA: TGTGCCAGCAATAGGGGGACAGGGCGCGAGCAGTACTTC. It specifies CASNRGTGREQYF.

As DNA, the CDR3 is TGTGCCAGCAGTATTCGACAGCTTGTATATTTT. Encoded protein: CASSIRQLVYF. The rearrangement uses TRBV12-3 or TRBV12-4 and TRBJ1-3; D possibly corresponds to TRBD1 (5 bases). V shed 5 bases and J shed 14 bases, with 13 bases lying between them. The CDR3 length is 11 residues.

V and J are TRBV4-2 and TRBJ2-7, with 13 nucleotides matching TRBD2. Germline V gives CDR1 LGHNA, CDR2 YNFKEQ. The ends lost 4 bases at V and 3 bases at J; junction bases unmatched: 9. The CDR3 runs 17 residues. In DNA form, the CDR3 reads TGTGCCAGCAGCCGTGGACTAGCGGGGGCCGGGGACTACGAGCAGTACTTC. It encodes CASSRGLAGAGDYEQYF.

The chain carries TRBV15 and TRBJ1-1; D not resolved. V lost 0 bases and J lost 4, with 6 bases in between. CDR1 and CDR2 from the germline V gene are LNHNV and YYDKDF (reference sequence). CDR3 size: 13 residues. CDR3 region: CATSREGGTEAFF. The DNA of the CDR3 is TGTGCCACCAGCAGAGAGGGAGGCACTGAAGCTTTCTTT.

The rearrangement links TRBV6-5 to TRBJ1-5; no definite D call. V lost 0 bases and J lost 0, with 9 bases in between. The length of the CDR3 is 16 residues. Germline assignment: CDR1 MNHEY and CDR2 SVGAGI. The CDR3 sequence is CASSYSFAYSNQPQHF. The CDR3 DNA reads as TGTGCCAGCAGTTACTCGTTTGCCTATAGCAATCAGCCCCAGCATTTT.

The gene calls are TRBV14 and TRBJ2-2; D is possibly TRBD1 (6 bases). The V and J ends lost 2 bases and 3 bases respectively, with 16 bases between them. The germline V gene has CDR1 SGHDN and CDR2 FVKESK. This CDR3 contains 17 residues. In DNA, the CDR3 is TGTGCCAGCAGCCAAATATGGGGGCTTGAGCACACCGGGGAGCTGTTTTTT. It encodes CASSQIWGLEHTGELFF.

On this clone itself: Different DNA sequences within this sample yield the same CDR3. V is TRBV4-3 and J is TRBJ2-1; 12 nucleotides match TRBD1. Germline values: CDR1 LGHNA, CDR2 YSLEER. The V segment lost 3 bases and the J segment 4 bases; nucleotides outside the gene matches: 1. This CDR3 is built from 15 residues. The CDR3 coding sequence is TGCGCCAGCAGCCAGGGACAGGGGGCATACAATGAGCAGTTCTTC. Residues: CASSQGQGAYNEQFF.

The rearrangement uses TRBV11-2 and TRBJ1-1; 10 nucleotides line up with TRBD1. With 4 bases clipped from V and 1 base from J, the junction kept 12 bases outside the gene matches. Germline V gene sequence: CDR1 SGHAT, CDR2 FQNNGV. CDR3 size: 18 residues. This CDR3 is CASSYAPGQGVGNTEAFF. The CDR3 bases are TGTGCCAGCAGCTATGCCCCAGGACAGGGGGTTGGGAACACTGAAGCTTTCTTT.

The genes are TRBV5-1 and TRBJ2-1, with TRBD1 as a possible D gene (6 bases). Per germline, CDR1 SGHRS and CDR2 YFSETQ. The ends were cut back, 1 base at V and 9 bases at J, with 8 bases in the middle. The length of the CDR3 is 12 residues. The CDR3 protein is CASSLTGPEQFF. The DNA for the CDR3 is TGCGCCAGCAGCTTGACAGGGCCTGAGCAGTTCTTC.

This rearrangement joins TRBV9 to TRBJ1-5; D may be TRBD1 (6 bases). Germline CDR1 is SGDLS and CDR2 is YYNGEE. This CDR3 is built from 16 residues. V lost 4 bases, J lost 7 bases, and 21 bases lay in between. CDR3 residues: CASSPGAGGAVQPQHF. The CDR3 bases are TGTGCCAGCAGCCCGGGAGCGGGGGGGGCTGTCCAGCCCCAGCATTTT.

This chain links TRBV6-4 with TRBJ2-3, with 7 bases that match TRBD1. Germline values: CDR1 MRHNA, CDR2 SNTAGT. V was clipped by 3 bases and J by 4 bases; unmatched bases: 4. The CDR3 is 14 residues long. In DNA, the CDR3 is TGTGCCAGCAGTGATCGAACAGGGGCAGATACGCAGTATTTT. This codes for CASSDRTGADTQYF.

The V call is TRBV27, the J call TRBJ1-1; possible D gene TRBD1, 6 bases. In germline, CDR1 is MNHEY, CDR2 SMNVEV (reference sequence). The CDR3 is made up of 13 amino acids. Trimming removed 6 bases from V and 1 base from J, with 9 bases in between. CDR3 DNA: TGTGCCAGCAGGCCGGACAGGAACACTGAAGCTTTCTTT. Residues: CASRPDRNTEAFF.

V usage is TRBV6-5 and J usage is TRBJ1-2; tentatively, D is TRBD1 (6 bases). The CDR3 length is 13 residues. The germline CDR1 and CDR2 sequences are MNHEY and SVGAGI. V dropped 4 bases and J dropped 8 bases, with 14 bases sitting between them. The CDR3 nucleotides read TGTGCCAGCAGTTGGGGGGGCACGCGGGGCTACACCTTC. This gives the protein CASSWGGTRGYTF.

The rearrangement uses TRBV7-9 and TRBJ2-3; the match to TRBD2 covers 15 bases. The CDR3 has 17 residues. The V gene end was trimmed by 3 bases and the J gene end by 4 bases; junction bases not matched to a gene: 5. Germline CDR1 and CDR2: SEHNR and FQNEAQ (reference sequence). In DNA, the CDR3 is TGTGCCAGCAGCTTCCTTCGGACTAGCGGGGGGGCAGATACGCAGTATTTT. Translating gives CASSFLRTSGGADTQYF.

The chain combines TRBV29-1 with TRBJ2-2, with TRBD1 identical over 7 bases. CDR3 length: 13 residues. Germline CDR1 SQVTM, CDR2 ANQGSEA. V trimming: 8 bases; J trimming: 1 base; junction bases outside the gene matches: 4. CDR3: CSIGTVNTGELFF. DNA of the CDR3: TGCAGCATAGGGACAGTGAACACCGGGGAGCTGTTTTTT.

This clone was recorded only once. The V call is TRBV6-5, the J call TRBJ1-5; TRBD1 aligns across 7 bases. The germline V gene has CDR1 MNHEY and CDR2 SVGAGI. V shed 6 bases, J shed 9 bases, and the junction held 8 bases outside the gene matches. This CDR3 is 13 amino acids long. The CDR3 region is CASRGTAASPQHF. The CDR3, as DNA: TGTGCCAGCAGGGGGACAGCGGCTTCGCCCCAGCATTTT.

The chain combines TRBV6-2 or TRBV6-3 with TRBJ2-7, with D tentatively TRBD1 (5 bases). V was pared by 5 bases and J by 0 bases, with 14 bases between. The CDR3 runs 15 residues. CDR1 and CDR2 from the germline V gene are MNHEY and SVGEGT. The CDR3 region has the DNA TGTGCCAGCAGTACCAACAGGTACCCCTCCTACGAGCAGTACTTC. Protein product: CASSTNRYPSYEQYF.

The rearrangement uses TRBV5-1 and TRBJ1-1, with unresolved D. Germline assignment: CDR1 SGHRS and CDR2 YFSETQ. The CDR3 consists of 14 residues. V lost 7 bases and J lost 0, with 13 bases in between. CDR3 loop: CASRKDFLNTEAFF. The CDR3 DNA reads as TGCGCCAGCCGCAAGGACTTCTTGAACACTGAAGCTTTCTTT.

The chain joins TRBV3-1 (or the pseudogene TRBV3-2) to TRBJ2-3, with D perhaps matching TRBD2 (5 bases). The CDR3 loop spans 15 amino acids. The V end was cut by 0 bases, the J end by 2 bases, with 9 bases between. Germline V gives CDR1 LGHDT, CDR2 YNNKEL (reference sequence). CDR3 protein: CASSQDQDFTDTQYF. The CDR3 nucleotides are TGTGCCAGCAGCCAAGATCAGGACTTCACAGATACGCAGTATTTT.

This clone appeared a single time. DNA of the CDR3: TGCGCCAGCAGTCCGGGACAGGGGCCTATCGGCTACACCTTC. This codes for CASSPGQGPIGYTF. The rearrangement uses TRBV5-1 and TRBJ1-2, with TRBD1 identical over 10 bases. The junction had 9 bases not matched to a gene; V was cut back by 5 bases and J by 8 bases. Germline assignment: CDR1 SGHRS and CDR2 YFSETQ. The CDR3 is 14 residues long.

The chain joins TRBV5-1 to TRBJ2-3; 7 bases agree with TRBD1. The germline gives CDR1 SGHRS, CDR2 YFSETQ. The CDR3 extends over 14 amino acids. V was pared by 4 bases and J by 4 bases, with 6 bases of the junction left unmatched. As DNA, the CDR3 is TGCGCCAGCAGCCTGGAAGGGGGCGCAGATACGCAGTATTTT. Translated: CASSLEGGADTQYF.

The rearrangement links TRBV9 to TRBJ2-7, with a tentative D call TRBD2 (6 bases). The CDR3 consists of 12 residues. Germline V CDR1 and CDR2: SGDLS, YYNGEE. V was cut by 3 bases and J by 7 bases, with 11 bases left in between. This chain's CDR3 is CASSAQGGEQYF. The CDR3, as DNA: TGTGCCAGCAGCGCCCAGGGAGGAGAGCAGTACTTC.

The rearrangement links TRBV29-1 to TRBJ1-1; weak D call: TRBD1 (5 bases). CDR3 length equals 14 residues. Germline V gives CDR1 SQVTM, CDR2 ANQGSEA. V lost 7 bases and J lost 7, with 22 bases in between. For the CDR3, the DNA is TGCAGCGCCCACCTCCTCAGGGAATTATATGAAGCTTTCTTT. Protein product: CSAHLLRELYEAFF.

The rearrangement uses TRBV5-1 and TRBJ1-2; D not resolved. This CDR3 comprises 14 residues. Trimming cost V 0 bases and J 4 bases, with 10 bases left between them. CDR1 is SGHRS and CDR2 is YFSETQ in the germline V gene. The CDR3 loop reads CASSLDSTVYGYTF. CDR3 bases: TGCGCCAGCAGCTTGGACAGTACCGTCTATGGCTACACCTTC.

The chain employs TRBV5-1 and TRBJ1-1; 9 bases fit TRBD1. The CDR3 runs to 16 residues. V lost 4 bases, J lost 4 bases, and 11 bases stayed unmatched. Looked up from germline, CDR1 is SGHRS and CDR2 is YFSETQ. CDR3 in amino acids: CASSEDRGKVFTEAFF. As DNA, the CDR3 is TGCGCCAGCAGCGAGGACAGGGGTAAAGTGTTCACTGAAGCTTTCTTT.

The J gene is TRBJ2-3, the V gene TRBV5-1, with D possibly matching TRBD2 (6 bases). Trimming removed 0 bases at V and 3 bases at J, with 8 bases between. Germline-derived CDR1 and CDR2 are SGHRS and YFSETQ. The CDR3 has 14 amino acids. CDR3 protein: CASSLAGETDTQYF. Here the CDR3 DNA reads TGCGCCAGCAGCTTGGCGGGGGAGACAGATACGCAGTATTTT. Looking up the rest from reference TRBV5-1 and TRBJ2-3 gives the full variable domain: KAGVTQTPRYLIKTRGQQVTLSCSPISGHRSVSWYQQTPGQGLQFLFEYFSETQRNKGNFPGRFSGRQFSNSRSEMNVSTLELGDSALYLCASSLAGETDTQYFGPGTRLTVL.

The V and J genes are TRBV3-1 (or the pseudogene TRBV3-2) and TRBJ2-3; D is unresolved. V was shortened by 5 bases and J by 2 bases, with 2 bases between the two germline ends. The germline V gene encodes CDR1 LGHDT and CDR2 YNNKEL (reference sequence). This CDR3 is built from 11 residues. The CDR3 sequence is CASSYTDTQYF. The CDR3 nucleotides read TGTGCCAGCAGCTACACAGATACGCAGTATTTT.

The chain links TRBV11-3 to TRBJ2-4; 13 bases fit TRBD2. The trim removed 3 bases at V and 0 bases at J, leaving 11 bases unmatched. CDR1 SGHNT and CDR2 YENEEA come from the germline V gene. The CDR3 is made up of 20 amino acids. The CDR3 spells CASSFRLAGGLNLAKNIQYF. CDR3 DNA sequence: TGTGCCAGCAGCTTCCGACTAGCGGGGGGCCTGAACTTAGCCAAAAACATTCAGTACTTC.

This sequence joins TRBV9 and TRBJ2-6; maybe TRBD1 (6 bases). The CDR3 sequence is 17 residues long. Trimming stripped 4 bases from V and 0 bases from J, with 14 bases between. Per germline, CDR1 SGDLS and CDR2 YYNGEE. The CDR3 protein is CASSTTGDTSGANVLTF. The CDR3, as DNA: TGTGCCAGCAGCACGACAGGCGATACCTCTGGGGCCAACGTCCTGACTTTC.